The clone carrying this T cell receptor (beta chain) was recorded at least ten times. Its target is unknown. Losses at the gene ends were 5 bases for V and 2 bases for J; bases not matched to a gene: 4. The CDR3 length is 15 residues. CDR1 and CDR2 (germline): LNHDA, SQIVND (reference sequence). The sample originates from a study of T cells in Graves' hyperthyroidism and ophthalmopathy. Study summary: Blood from the periphery was taken at initial diagnosis, before any treatment.

Regions amplified from RNA transcripts were the TCR beta CDR3 regions. HTBI primers were used for first-round RT-PCR of the TCR CDR3. TCRdb reprocessed the multiplex PCR reads with MiXCR, giving one entry per CDR3 protein. This sample has 550,000 to 800,000 distinct CDR3 sequences, with 17% found just once. Study results and caveats: The model predicted ophthalmopathy a median approximately six months before onset. Most clonotypes that expanded in the thyroid above 0.001 also showed up in blood.

This receptor was obtained from a man aged 45-65 years with Graves' hyperthyroidism. The source material was blood. This chain uses TRBV19 with TRBJ2-3, with TRBD2 matching 10 bases. The CDR3 region is CASSPAGGPTDTQYF. CDR3 DNA: TGTGCCAGTAGTCCAGCGGGAGGGCCCACAGATACGCAGTATTTT.